Below are 11 T cell receptor beta chains sequenced from a single sample in a study of T cell responses to AZD1222 COVID-19 vaccine. Measured with immunoSEQ multiplex PCR; TCRdb has only the in-frame clones, and not every one. The data hold 120,000 to 150,000 clones, with 92% observed a single time. The specimen was peripheral blood, collected on day 0 of AZD1222 vaccination. The receptor source for this set is an adult in good health.

The rearrangement uses TRBV7-7 and TRBJ2-5, with 11 bases lining up with TRBD2. V trimming: 5 bases; J trimming: 1 base; junction bases outside the gene matches: 3. The CDR3 length is 15 residues. Germline V gene data show CDR1 as SSHAT and CDR2 as FNYEAQ (reference sequence). The CDR3 region is CASSPGTSGQETQYF. CDR3 sequence (DNA): TGTGCCAGCAGCCCCGGGACTAGCGGCCAAGAGACCCAGTACTTC.

V gene TRBV2 combines with J gene TRBJ1-2; D is possibly TRBD1 (6 bases). The CDR3 length is 14 residues. CDR1 is SNHLY, CDR2 FYNNEI, per germline. Deletions cut 2 bases from V and 7 bases from J, with 14 bases between. The CDR3 coding sequence is TGTGCCAGCAGTGAATCAGGGGATTGGGGTGGCTACACCTTC. Amino acid sequence: CASSESGDWGGYTF.

This chain joins TRBV2 and TRBJ2-1; D is unresolved. Trimming cost V 4 bases and J 0 bases, with 10 bases left between them. This CDR3 spans 15 amino acids. Germline V gene data show CDR1 as SNHLY and CDR2 as FYNNEI. CDR3 loop: CASSGANSSYNEQFF. The CDR3 region has the DNA TGTGCCAGCAGTGGGGCTAACAGCTCCTACAATGAGCAGTTCTTC.

This chain joins TRBV30 and TRBJ1-2; no firm D call. The length of the CDR3 is 12 residues. Trimming left V 5 bases short and J 2 bases short, with 9 bases between. Germline assignment: CDR1 GTSNPN and CDR2 SVGIG (reference sequence). The CDR3 loop is CAWVGRNYGYTF. The CDR3 DNA follows: TGTGCCTGGGTTGGCAGAAACTATGGCTACACCTTC.

The chain carries TRBV29-1 and TRBJ1-2; TRBD1 might be the D (5 bases). V was pared by 4 bases and J by 9 bases, with 15 bases between. Looked up from germline, CDR1 is SQVTM and CDR2 is ANQGSEA. The CDR3 covers 12 residues. CDR3 loop: CSVVPQDKSYTF. In DNA form, the CDR3 reads TGCAGCGTTGTGCCCCAGGACAAGAGCTACACCTTC.

This chain joins TRBV13 and TRBJ2-2; D ambiguous. The CDR3 sequence is 15 residues long. The V gene's germline CDR1 is PRHDT and CDR2 FYEKMQ (reference sequence). Trimming removed 4 bases at V and 3 bases at J, with 12 bases between. The CDR3 region is CASSSSRSDTGELFF. The CDR3 bases are TGTGCCAGCAGCTCAAGTAGGAGTGACACCGGGGAGCTGTTTTTT.

The rearrangement links TRBV10-3 to TRBJ1-5; D is unresolved. V lost 3 bases and J lost 4, with 4 bases in between. The CDR3 contains 12 residues. Germline V gene lookup returns CDR1 ENHRY and CDR2 SYGVKD. CDR3 protein: CAISDDNQPQHF. CDR3 in DNA: TGTGCCATCAGTGATGATAATCAGCCCCAGCATTTT.

The chain joins TRBV19 to TRBJ2-1; D unclear. The CDR3 is 14 residues long. The germline V gene encodes CDR1 LNHDA and CDR2 SQIVND (reference sequence). The V end was cut by 3 bases, the J end by 0 bases, with 6 bases between. The CDR3 protein is CASSMRDSYNEQFF. The CDR3 nucleotides read TGTGCCAGTAGTATGCGCGACTCCTACAATGAGCAGTTCTTC.

The chain joins TRBV3-1 (or the pseudogene TRBV3-2) to TRBJ1-1, with D possibly matching TRBD1 (5 bases). CDR1 and CDR2 from the germline V gene are LGHDT and YNNKEL (reference sequence). Trimming stripped 0 bases from V and 3 bases from J, with 14 bases between. The CDR3 spans 16 residues. CDR3 nucleotides: TGTGCCAGCAGCCAAGAGTCGAGGGGTGGGGACACTGAAGCTTTCTTT. Its translation is CASSQESRGGDTEAFF.

This chain uses TRBV6-5 with TRBJ1-1; unclear D gene. CDR3 length equals 13 residues. Germline-derived CDR1 and CDR2 are MNHEY and SVGAGI. V gave up 5 bases and J gave up 4 bases, with 11 bases separating them. CDR3 region: CASSRRTGTEAFF. DNA of the CDR3: TGTGCCAGCAGTCGCCGGACGGGCACTGAAGCTTTCTTT.

The chain couples TRBV4-3 to TRBJ2-5; D is tentatively TRBD1 or TRBD2 (6 bases each). This CDR3 has 15 residues. V was shortened by 0 bases and J by 5 bases, with 13 bases between the two germline ends. Germline V gene lookup returns CDR1 LGHNA and CDR2 YSLEER. This chain's CDR3 is CASSQDPGARETQYF. The CDR3 DNA sequence: TGCGCCAGCAGCCAAGATCCGGGGGCCAGGGAGACCCAGTACTTC.